Listed below are T cell receptor beta chains from one sample, sequenced in a study of blood T cell repertoires in COVID-19. Libraries were prepared by immunoSEQ multiplex PCR; TCRdb keeps only in-frame clonotypes and omits some of them. This sample has over 120,000 clones, with 81% found just once. The sequencing input was peripheral blood. These receptors all come from a human donor in a cohort sampled during active COVID-19. Each CDR3 is given with its conserved first and last residue. The order of the fields is D gene, J gene, V gene, clone size, CDR3 DNA, CDR3 protein. D genes are given only for firm matches. The size of a clone is reported for some rows only, either as once, few or many, or as a class for expanded clones.

>-|TRBJ1-1|TRBV6-6|few
TGTGCCAGCAGTTACATCGACAGCATGAACACTGAAGCTTTCTTT
CASSYIDSMNTEAFF
>TRBD2|TRBJ2-7|TRBV25-1|few
TGTGCCAGCAGTGGGACTAGCGGGGTCTCCTACGAGCAGTACTTC
CASSGTSGVSYEQYF
>-|TRBJ1-5|TRBV28|-
TGTGCCAGCAGTTTCGGGGGTCGTGGCAATCAGCCCCAGCATTTT
CASSFGGRGNQPQHF
>TRBD1|TRBJ1-2|TRBV7-9|-
TGTGCCAGCAGCCCAGCCGCTCAGGGGGCTCTCTTTGGCTACACCTTC
CASSPAAQGALFGYTF
>TRBD2|TRBJ2-1|TRBV4-1|-
TGCGCCAGCAGCCACCCGACTAGCGGGAGGGCCAGCTCCTACAATGAGCAGTTCTTC
CASSHPTSGRASSYNEQFF
>TRBD1|TRBJ2-5|TRBV6-1|many
TGTGCCAGCAGTGAGGGGACAGGCGCCGTTGGGACCCAGTACTTC
CASSEGTGAVGTQYF
>TRBD2|TRBJ2-4|TRBV28|-
TGTGCCAGCAGTGGGTGGGGGGGTAAAAACATTCAGTACTTC
CASSGWGGKNIQYF
>TRBD1|TRBJ2-1|TRBV7-9|-
TGTGCCAGCAGCTTAGGTTTGGGGGACAGGGTGTACAATGAGCAGTTCTTC
CASSLGLGDRVYNEQFF
>-|TRBJ2-7|TRBV5-1|-
TGCGCCAGCACCCCCCCAGGGGACGAGCAGTACTTC
CASTPPGDEQYF
>TRBD1|TRBJ1-6|TRBV7-9|-
TGTGCCAGCAGCGAGGGGGGACAGGGGTATCGAGCCCTCCACTTT
CASSEGGQGYRALHF
>-|TRBJ2-6|TRBV11-2|-
TGTGCCAGCAGCTTCGTGGGCACCCGAGCCTCTGGGGCCAACGTCCTGACTTTC
CASSFVGTRASGANVLTF
>-|TRBJ1-1|TRBV14|-
TGTGCCAGCAGCCGTACACAGGGTAGAGCGAACACTGAAGCTTTCTTT
CASSRTQGRANTEAFF
>-|TRBJ2-7|TRBV5-1|-
TGCGCCAGCAGCTTGGTGGGGCGGTCCTACGAGCAGTACTTC
CASSLVGRSYEQYF
>-|TRBJ1-5|TRBV19|-
TGTGCCAGTAGTATAGATGGCGGATTCAATCAGCCCCAGCATTTT
CASSIDGGFNQPQHF
>-|TRBJ1-6|TRBV6-2/TRBV6-3|-
TGTGCCAGCAGTACAGGGAGCGGTTCACCCCTCCACTTT
CASSTGSGSPLHF
>-|TRBJ2-6|TRBV4-2|few
TGTGCCAGCAGCCAAGATAAAGCGTTGGCTGCTGGGGCCAACGTCCTGACTTTC
CASSQDKALAAGANVLTF
>-|TRBJ2-5|TRBV5-1|-
TGCGCCAGCAGCTTGAGGAGGGGCGTGGAGAAAGTATGGTCGGGAGAGACCCAGTACTTC
CASSLRRGVEKVWSGETQYF
>-|TRBJ1-6|TRBV18|-
TGTGCCAGCTCACCATTAAGGGGGTTGGATTCACCCCTCCACTTT
CASSPLRGLDSPLHF
>TRBD2|TRBJ2-5|TRBV4-2|-
TGTGCCAGCAGCCAAGGGTCGCTAGCGGGAGGGCCGGGGGAGACCCAGTACTTC
CASSQGSLAGGPGETQYF
>TRBD1|TRBJ2-3|TRBV7-8|-
TGTGCCAGCAACCCTCCTGGGGACAGATTCACAGATACGCAGTATTTT
CASNPPGDRFTDTQYF
>TRBD1|TRBJ1-5|TRBV5-8|few
TGTGCCAGCAGCTTGGCCGGACAGGGGACATTCGGTCAGCATTTT
CASSLAGQGTFGQHF
>TRBD1|TRBJ2-6|TRBV29-1|-
TGCAGCGCGGGGGACAGGGGGTCTTCTGGGGCCAACGTCCTGACTTTC
CSAGDRGSSGANVLTF
>TRBD2|TRBJ2-7|TRBV18|-
TGTGCCAGCTCACCTCCTGGCAGCGGGACTGGACTGGAGCAGTACTTC
CASSPPGSGTGLEQYF
>-|TRBJ2-5|TRBV2|-
TGTGCCAGCAGTGAAACAGGGCTAGGGGAGACCCAGTACTTC
CASSETGLGETQYF